This T cell receptor (beta chain) was recovered during a study of tumour-infiltrating T cells in Burkitt lymphoma. About the research overall: Overall and progression-free survival were predicted by productive clonality.

Profiled with immunoSEQ multiplex PCR; TCRdb holds only in-frame clones, not every one. The table has about 7,100 clones, 73% seen once. Germline V lookup: CDR1 MGHRA, CDR2 YSYEKL. CDR3 length: 14 residues. The J segment lost 8 bases and the V segment lost 4 bases, leaving 8 bases of the junction unmatched. The material sequenced was tumor tissue. This chain links TRBV4-1 with TRBJ1-2; 9 bases agree with TRBD1. The clonotype originates from a human donor with diffuse large B-cell lymphoma. DNA for the CDR3: TGCGCCAGCAGCCTAACCCGGGACAGGGACGGCTACACCTTC. The encoded protein is CASSLTRDRDGYTF.